These 13 T cell receptor beta chains were all obtained from the same sample, sequenced in a study of T cell repertoires in cytomegalovirus infection. TCRdb used MiXCR to reprocess the reads, holding one entry per CDR3 protein. The sample records about 770,000 distinct CDR3 sequences, roughly 29% being singletons. These receptors' antigens are unknown. Sequences were derived from cultured CD8+ T cells from PBMCs, sampled from culture after CMV antigen stimulation. The receptors stem from a human donor in good health (CMV status not recorded). Some clones in this sample may be carry-over from other donors' samples.

The sample holds many counts of this clonotype. The rearrangement links TRBV10-3 to TRBJ1-1, with TRBD1 matching 8 bases. The V and J ends lost 6 bases and 3 bases, in that order; junction bases with no gene match: 3. CDR1 and CDR2 from the germline V gene are ENHRY and SYGVKD. This CDR3 spans 13 amino acids. CDR3 in DNA: TGTGCCATCAGCCCGACAGGGGACACTGAAGCTTTCTTT. Translated, it gives CAISPTGDTEAFF.

This clonotype was observed a handful of times. The chain links TRBV5-6 to TRBJ2-5; 9 nucleotides match TRBD1. After removal of 5 bases from V and 3 bases from J, the junction contained 5 bases not matched to a gene. The CDR3 consists of 14 residues. Germline V gives CDR1 SGHDT, CDR2 YYEEEE. The CDR3 spells CASRRGTGKETQYF. CDR3 sequence (DNA): TGTGCCAGCAGGAGGGGGACAGGGAAAGAGACCCAGTACTTC.

The chain recombines TRBV27 with TRBJ1-2, with D hard to call. Germline lookup yields CDR1 MNHEY and CDR2 SMNVEV (reference sequence). The CDR3 is made up of 14 amino acids. V lost 5 bases, J lost 3 bases, and 13 bases lay in between. CDR3 in DNA: TGTGCCAGCAGTCTGTCACTTGGCCACTATGGCTACACCTTC. Protein sequence: CASSLSLGHYGYTF.

This clonotype was detected a few times. The V call is TRBV28, the J call TRBJ2-4, with 9 bases that match TRBD1. V trimming: 3 bases; J trimming: 8 bases; junction bases outside the gene matches: 5. Germline V gene data show CDR1 as MDHEN and CDR2 as SYDVKM. CDR3 length equals 14 residues. CDR3: CASSFGQGRDIQYF. The CDR3 DNA sequence: TGTGCCAGCAGTTTTGGACAGGGGCGCGACATTCAGTACTTC.

At least ten counts were recorded for this clonotype. V and J are TRBV7-2 and TRBJ2-2, with D perhaps matching TRBD2 (5 bases). CDR3 length: 14 residues. The ends were cut back, 2 bases at V and 8 bases at J, with 12 bases in the middle. Germline loops: CDR1 SGHTA, CDR2 FQGNSA. CDR3 amino acids: CASSLWAGEGELFF. As DNA, the CDR3 is TGTGCCAGCAGCTTATGGGCCGGGGAGGGGGAGCTGTTTTTT. Filled out from reference TRBV7-2 and TRBJ2-2, the complete variable domain reads GAGVSQSPSNKVTEKGKDVELRCDPISGHTALYWYRQSLGQGLEFLIYFQGNSAPDKSGLPSDRFSAERTGGSVSTLTIQRTQQEDSAVYLCASSLWAGEGELFFGEGSRLTVL.

The chain is built from TRBV18 and TRBJ1-1; possible D gene TRBD1, 5 bases. Germline-derived CDR1 and CDR2 are KGHSH and LQKENI. The CDR3 consists of 15 residues. The V end was cut by 3 bases, the J end by 0 bases, with 11 bases between. CDR3 DNA: TGTGCCAGCTCACCCGACAGTGGGGTGAACACTGAAGCTTTCTTT. It codes for CASSPDSGVNTEAFF.

The chain employs TRBV20-1 and TRBJ2-1; no definite D call. The CDR3 is 15 amino acids. The V and J ends lost 0 bases and 0 bases respectively, with 9 bases between them. From germline, CDR1 is DFQATT and CDR2 SNEGSKA (reference sequence). The CDR3 coding sequence is TGCAGTGCTAGAGAGGCGATTAGCTCCTACAATGAGCAGTTCTTC. This encodes CSAREAISSYNEQFF.

The rearrangement links TRBV7-9 to TRBJ1-3, with TRBD1 identical over 12 bases. CDR1 is SEHNR, CDR2 FQNEAQ, per germline (reference sequence). This CDR3 has 16 amino acids. V lost 3 bases and J lost 0; bases outside the gene matches: 0. The CDR3 DNA sequence: TGTGCCAGCAGCTTGGGACAGGGGGCCTCTGGAAACACCATATATTTT. Amino acid sequence: CASSLGQGASGNTIYF.

This clonotype was observed a few times. V usage is TRBV10-2 and J usage is TRBJ2-3; a weak D match, TRBD2 (6 bases). The V gene's germline CDR1 is WSHSY and CDR2 SAAADI. The CDR3 length is 14 residues. V lost 4 bases to trimming and J lost 2 bases, with 10 bases between them. The CDR3 coding sequence is TGCGCCAGCAGTGTAGCGGTGTACACAGATACGCAGTATTTT. Amino acid sequence: CASSVAVYTDTQYF.

This clonotype was detected a few times. The V call is TRBV5-8, the J call TRBJ2-2; no clear D gene. The V end lost 4 bases, the J end lost 7 bases, and 11 bases lay between the germline ends. From germline, CDR1 is SGHTS and CDR2 YDEGEE. The CDR3 totals 13 residues. The CDR3 nucleotides are TGTGCCAGCAGCCCCCCTTCAATCGGGGAGCTGTTTTTT. This sequence encodes CASSPPSIGELFF. The full variable domain, rest sourced from reference TRBV5-8 and TRBJ2-2, is EAGVTQSPTHLIKTRGQQATLRCSPISGHTSVYWYQQALGLGLQFLLWYDEGEERNRGNFPPRFSGRQFPNYSSELNVNALELEDSALYLCASSPPSIGELFFGEGSRLTVL.

The CDR3 DNA is TGTGCCAGCAGTTACTCGAGGGGGGACAGTTATGGCTACACCTTC. Protein: CASSYSRGDSYGYTF. The gene calls are TRBV6-6 and TRBJ1-2; TRBD1 matches at 7 bases. The CDR3 runs 15 residues. Germline CDR1 reads MNHNY; CDR2 reads SVGAGI (reference sequence). The trim removed 0 bases at V and 5 bases at J, leaving 6 bases unmatched.

V and J are TRBV4-1 and TRBJ2-1, with D possibly TRBD2 on 5 matching bases. The CDR3 sequence is 15 residues long. Trimming removed 0 bases from V and 4 bases from J, with 10 bases in between. Germline loops: CDR1 MGHRA, CDR2 YSYEKL. CDR3 amino acids: CASSQEEGGYNEQFF. In DNA form, the CDR3 reads TGCGCCAGCAGCCAAGAAGAGGGTGGTTACAATGAGCAGTTCTTC.

Here the CDR3 reads CASTIRQPFSGANVLTF. The CDR3 nucleotides are TGTGCCAGCACCATAAGACAGCCGTTCTCTGGGGCCAACGTCCTGACTTTC. This chain joins TRBV6-5 and TRBJ2-6; possible D gene TRBD1, 5 bases. CDR1 is MNHEY and CDR2 is SVGAGI in the germline V gene. Trimming stripped 7 bases from V and 0 bases from J, with 16 bases between. CDR3 length: 17 residues.